This T cell receptor (beta chain) was identified during a study of graft-versus-host responses after intestinal transplantation. About the study: Recipients were all induced with anti-thymocyte globulin, then given tacrolimus and steroids for around 3 years. Study results and caveats: An association linked early post-transplant HvG declines with peak circulating GvH clone levels.

About this clone: Its antigen is unidentified.

This CDR3 comprises 15 residues. Unmatched junction bases numbered 5, after V lost 7 bases and J lost 0 bases. The germline V gene encodes CDR1 MNHNY and CDR2 SVGAGI (reference sequence). Profiling relied on immunoSEQ multiplex PCR, and the TCRdb table lists in-frame clones only, not all of them. The table includes 29,000 or so clones, 70% to 90% detected once. The receptor comes from a human patient who received an intestinal transplant, so some T cells may come from the graft donor. This chain joins TRBV6-6 and TRBJ1-2; TRBD1 aligns across 10 bases. Specimen: PBMCs, collected around 460 days after intestinal transplantation. CDR3: CASTKDRGSNYGYTF. The CDR3 DNA sequence: TGTGCCAGCACTAAGGACAGGGGGTCTAACTATGGCTACACCTTC.